This TCR beta chain was observed in a study of monozygotic twins with inflammatory bowel disease. General observations from the study: Perhaps reflecting limited power, concordant and discordant twins did not differ in repertoire similarity. Backing was not found for a single strong signal or clonotype associated with IBD.

The CDR3 sequence is 12 residues long. The V gene's germline CDR1 is MNHEY and CDR2 SVGEGT. With the 5' RACE reads reprocessed, TCRdb shows one record per CDR3 protein and no DNA. Its listing shows about 160,000 distinct CDR3 sequences. To note about this clonotype: Antigen specificity is unknown.

The sequence was obtained from a human donor with ulcerative colitis or Crohn's disease, or a healthy co-twin of an affected twin (not recorded which). The chain uses TRBV6-2 or TRBV6-3 and TRBJ2-5; TCRdb reports TRBD2, a call that lacks DNA to check it against. The sequencing sample was made of blood. The CDR3 sequence: CASTSRTETQYF.